Reported below is one TCR beta chain. Looked up from germline, CDR1 is LGHDT and CDR2 is YNNKEL (reference sequence). This CDR3 comprises 11 residues. Trimming shortened V by 8 bases and J by 8 bases, and 12 bases separated the two germline ends. The entry originates in a study of blood T cell repertoires in COVID-19. Study-wide context: Samples representing acute and convalescent COVID-19 were sourced from the United States, Italy and Spain.

Some clones are missing from TCRdb's copy, which holds only in-frame ones; the method was immunoSEQ multiplex PCR. The sample consists of about 240,000 clones, around 81% of them appearing once. The specimen sequenced was peripheral blood. The receptor's source is a man in his thirties or forties who had recovered from COVID-19. The chain employs TRBV3-1 (or the pseudogene TRBV3-2) and TRBJ1-2; D gene uncertain. In DNA, the CDR3 is TGTGCCAGCCGAGCGTCGGGAGGCTACACCTTC. Translation gives CASRASGGYTF.